These T cell receptor beta chains were read from a single sample in a study of T cell changes during pregnancy in multiple sclerosis. The table came from immunoSEQ multiplex PCR; TCRdb's copy has only in-frame clones and leaves some out. This table has 30,000 to 35,000 clones, about nine tenths appearing once. The source material was CD8+ T cells from peripheral blood mononuclear cells, sampled before pregnancy. These receptors all stem from a female donor with multiple sclerosis, enrolled in a pregnancy study. CDR3s include the opening cysteine and the closing phenylalanine or tryptophan. D genes are given only for firm matches. Size is stated for part of the rows, as once, few or many counts, or as a class when the clone is expanded.

TRBJ2-1 TRBV7-8 TRBD2 NA TGTGCCAGCAGCCGGACTAGCGGGAGCTTGGATGAGCAGTTCTTC CASSRTSGSLDEQFF
TRBJ2-6 TRBV13 NA NA TGTGCCAGCAGCTTATCCTCCGGGGCCAACGTCCTGACTTTC CASSLSSGANVLTF
TRBJ2-1 TRBV7-2 NA NA TGTGCCAGCAGCTTCCACCCCCGACTAGTGAATGAGCAGTTCTTC CASSFHPRLVNEQFF
TRBJ1-2 TRBV28 TRBD1 NA TGTGCCAGCAGTTTTGCAGGGGGCGGGGGTGGCTACACCTTC CASSFAGGGGGYTF
TRBJ2-3 TRBV14 TRBD2 NA TGTGCCAGCAGCCCGACTAGCGGGTACACAGATACGCAGTATTTT CASSPTSGYTDTQYF
TRBJ2-7 TRBV5-1 NA NA TGCGCCAGCAGCTTGGGACCGGGACAAGGGGGCTACGAGCAGTACTTC CASSLGPGQGGYEQYF
TRBJ1-2 TRBV9 TRBD1 NA TGTGCCAGCAGCCCCGGACAGGGGTCCGGCTACACCTTC CASSPGQGSGYTF
TRBJ2-2 TRBV5-5 TRBD2 NA TGTGCCAGCAGCAGGACTAGCTCAGACACCGGGGAGCTGTTTTTT CASSRTSSDTGELFF
TRBJ2-3 TRBV5-1 NA NA TGCGCCAGCAGCCTGTACAGGAGCACAGATACGCAGTATTTT CASSLYRSTDTQYF
TRBJ2-5 TRBV9 TRBD2 few TGTGCCAGCAATTTACTAGCGGGAGGAGTCCAAGAGACCCAGTACTTC CASNLLAGGVQETQYF
TRBJ1-2 TRBV19 TRBD1 NA TGTGCCAGTAGTATGGAACTACAGGGGCCCAACTATGGCTACACCTTC CASSMELQGPNYGYTF
TRBJ2-2 TRBV7-9 TRBD2 NA TGTGCCAGCAGACGGACTAGCGGGAGTAACACCGGGGAGCTGTTTTTT CASRRTSGSNTGELFF
TRBJ1-1 TRBV30 NA NA TGTGCCTGGAGTGTAAATGTAAACACTGAAGCTTTCTTT CAWSVNVNTEAFF
TRBJ2-7 TRBV2 TRBD2 NA TGTGCCAGCAGGGGTATTAGCGGGGGGGGCTCCTACGAGCAGTACTTC CASRGISGGGSYEQYF
TRBJ2-7 TRBV5-6 TRBD1 NA TGTGCCAGCAGCACCGGGACAGGGGACGAGCAGTACTTC CASSTGTGDEQYF
TRBJ1-2 TRBV7-9 NA NA TGTGCCAGCAGCTTAAAACAGGGCAGGGGCTACACCTTC CASSLKQGRGYTF
TRBJ1-5 TRBV29-1 NA NA TGCAGCGTTGAAGGAGGGGGTAGCAATCAGCCCCAGCATTTT CSVEGGGSNQPQHF
TRBJ2-7 TRBV5-1 NA NA TGCGCCAGCAGCTTGGGGGGGCTAGCGGCTCTACCCTACGAGCAGTACTTC CASSLGGLAALPYEQYF
TRBJ1-1 TRBV7-2 TRBD1 NA TGTGCCAGCAGCTCTCGACAGGGGAGAGCTGAAGCTTTCTTT CASSSRQGRAEAFF
TRBJ2-1 TRBV11-2 TRBD2 NA TGTGCCAGCAGCTTATCCCCTTACGGGGGGTTAAATGAGCAGTTCTTC CASSLSPYGGLNEQFF
TRBJ2-7 TRBV2 NA NA TGTGCCAGCAGTTCTCGACAGTTCTTCTCCTACGAGCAGTACTTC CASSSRQFFSYEQYF
TRBJ2-7 TRBV6-1 TRBD1 once TGTGCCACCAGGACAGGGGTTGCCTACGAGCAGTACTTC CATRTGVAYEQYF
TRBJ2-1 TRBV9 NA NA TGTGCCAGCAGCGAGGACTCGACTCTGGCAAATGAGCAGTTCTTC CASSEDSTLANEQFF
TRBJ2-7 TRBV19 NA NA TGTGCCACCCAAGGTTTAGGGGGCGAGCAGTACTTC CATQGLGGEQYF
TRBJ2-7 TRBV6-5 TRBD1 NA TGTGCCAGCAGTTACTCGGACAGGGGGGACTACGAGCAGTACTTC CASSYSDRGDYEQYF
TRBJ2-3 TRBV13 TRBD2 NA TGTGCCAGCAGCTACCCGCTGCGGGGCTTGAGCGGGGGCACAGATACGCAGTATTTT CASSYPLRGLSGGTDTQYF
TRBJ2-3 TRBV5-5 TRBD2 NA TGTGCCAGCACCCTGTGGCTAGCGGGGGACCGCACAGATACGCAGTATTTT CASTLWLAGDRTDTQYF
TRBJ2-5 TRBV30 TRBD2 NA TGTGCCTGGAGTGTACTAGCGGGGGTTTTAGAGACCCAGTACTTC CAWSVLAGVLETQYF
TRBJ2-5 TRBV7-7 NA NA TGTGCCAGCAGCTTAGTACTTCAAGAGACCCAGTACTTC CASSLVLQETQYF
TRBJ2-5 TRBV11-2 TRBD1 NA TGTGCCAGCAACACCCGAAGACAGGGGGATGAGACCCAGTACTTC CASNTRRQGDETQYF
TRBJ2-1 TRBV4-2 NA NA TGTGCCAGCAGCCAGATGGGACACCTGAAGGAAAATGAGCAGTTCTTC CASSQMGHLKENEQFF
TRBJ1-1 TRBV13 TRBD1 NA TGTGCCAGCAGCTTACTGAGGTCCGGGACAGGGGGGGACACTGAAGCTTTCTTT CASSLLRSGTGGDTEAFF
TRBJ2-7 TRBV4-2 TRBD2 once TGTGCCAGCAGCCAAGAAAGGGAAGCGGGGGGTAACTCCTACGAGCAGTACTTC CASSQEREAGGNSYEQYF
TRBJ2-7 TRBV25-1 TRBD2 NA TGTGCCACCCTAGCGGGACACAGCTACGAGCAGTACTTC CATLAGHSYEQYF